The subject of this entry is one T cell receptor beta chain. Antigen: not known. This entry is derived from a study of identical twins. Addition of a universal primer site occurred through template switching, and cDNA carried unique molecular identifiers. TCRdb fed the 5' RACE reads into MiXCR, producing one record per CDR3 protein. The sample consists of more than 1.5 million distinct CDR3 sequences, around a third of them appearing once. The CDR3 consists of 16 residues. Broader study findings: Insertions ran lower in abundant cord blood beta clonotypes, though not in memory repertoires. Within beta out-of-frame sequences, the excess sharing observed between twins was weaker. Monozygotic twin pairs showed more out-of-frame TCR alpha sharing than models estimated.

The clonotype comes from a newborn girl in good health. The specimen sequenced was cord blood. V usage is TRBV21-1 and J usage is TRBJ2-3; the listed D gene, TRBD2, was not tested against the DNA. TRBV21-1 is reported as a pseudogene. CDR3 sequence: CASSQRETSGTDTQYF. In nucleotides, the CDR3 is TGTGCCAGCAGTCAAAGAGAGACTAGCGGCACAGATACGCAGTATTTT.